This T cell receptor (beta chain) was observed in a study of regulatory T cells in long-lasting Graves disease. Many counts were recorded for this clonotype. Its antigen is as yet unknown. The authors built TCR beta libraries using iRepertoire HTBI primers and Arm-PCR of CDR3 regions. TCRdb re-analysed the multiplex PCR reads in MiXCR, keeping a single row per CDR3 protein. The table has under 300,000 distinct CDR3 sequences, about 17% seen once. Time point: newly diagnosed GD, antithyroid drugs for less than 3 months. PBMC RNA was the source of the TCR library. With 8 bases clipped from V and 4 bases from J, the junction kept 7 bases outside the gene matches. Germline loops: CDR1 MDHEN, CDR2 SYDVKM. CDR3 size: 14 residues. Findings of the study overall: The sample size was small, and this may have reduced accuracy. Lower TCR diversity characterized persistent Graves' patients relative to newly diagnosed patients.

This sample was also put to use in a study of T cells in Graves' hyperthyroidism and ophthalmopathy. From that report: Patients were excluded because of uncontrolled infection, other autoimmune disease, pregnancy or lactation. Blood also showed most of the thyroid clonotypes that were expanded above 0.001.

This chain uses TRBV28 with TRBJ1-1, with 10 bases lining up with TRBD1. This clonotype was obtained from a woman under 40 with Graves disease. Sample: peripheral blood mononuclear cells (PBMCs), taken at new diagnosis, from a patient treated with antithyroid drugs. The CDR3 DNA is TGTGCCAGCCCCGGAAGACAGGGGGCCACTGAAGCTTTCTTT. Its protein is CASPGRQGATEAFF.